This TCR beta chain appears in the sequencing data of a study of shared clonotypes between healthy human individuals. Study results and limitations: Donor scarcity curtailed the genetic and exposure-history diversity represented herein.

This was a deep-level run. Sequenced by immunoSEQ multiplex PCR; TCRdb stores in-frame clones only, minus some. The sample has more than 450,000 clones; 79% are singletons. Germline lookup yields CDR1 MDHEN and CDR2 SYDVKM. This CDR3 is built from 12 residues. Concerning this clone: What it recognizes is unknown. The junction does not match germline at one end; this may be a read error.

Sequenced input: PBMCs. The V call is TRBV28, the J call TRBJ2-7; TRBD2 matches at 9 bases. This clonotype was sampled from a middle-aged woman in good health. Some clones in this sample may be carry-over from other donors' samples. The CDR3, as DNA: TGTGCCAGGAATAGCGGGAGTCGACCCCTTGACTTC. Protein sequence: CARNSGSRPLDF. The entire variable domain, with the rest obtained from reference TRBV28 and TRBJ2-7, is as follows: DVKVTQSSRYLVKRTGEKVFLECVQDMDHENMFWYRQDPGLGLRLIYFSYDVKMKEKGDIPEGYSVSREKKERFSLILESASTNQTSMYLCARNSGSRPLDFGPGTRLTVT.